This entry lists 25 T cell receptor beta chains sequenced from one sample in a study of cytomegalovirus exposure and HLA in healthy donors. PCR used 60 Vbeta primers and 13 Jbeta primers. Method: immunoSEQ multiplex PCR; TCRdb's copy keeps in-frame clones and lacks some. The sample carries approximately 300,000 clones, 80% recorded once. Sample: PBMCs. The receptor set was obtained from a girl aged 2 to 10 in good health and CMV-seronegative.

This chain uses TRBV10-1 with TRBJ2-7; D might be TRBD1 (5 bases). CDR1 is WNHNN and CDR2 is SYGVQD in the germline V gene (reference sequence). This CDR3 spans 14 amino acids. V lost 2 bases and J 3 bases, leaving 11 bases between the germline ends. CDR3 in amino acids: CASSESRVNYEQYF. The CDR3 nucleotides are TGCGCCAGCAGTGAGAGCAGGGTCAACTACGAGCAGTACTTC.

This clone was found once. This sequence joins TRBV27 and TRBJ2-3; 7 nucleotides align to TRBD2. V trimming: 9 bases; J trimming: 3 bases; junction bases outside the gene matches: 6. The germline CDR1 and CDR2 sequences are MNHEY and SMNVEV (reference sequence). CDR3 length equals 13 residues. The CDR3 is CASWTSGTDTQYF. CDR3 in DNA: TGTGCCAGTTGGACTAGTGGGACAGATACGCAGTATTTT.

CDR3 loop: CASSADLAAWELFF. CDR3 bases: TGTGCCAGCAGCGCAGACCTAGCGGCGTGGGAGCTGTTTTTT. The J gene is TRBJ2-2, the V gene TRBV9; 7 nucleotides match TRBD2. The CDR3 extends over 14 amino acids. CDR1 and CDR2 (germline): SGDLS, YYNGEE. V lost 3 bases and J lost 9; bases outside the gene matches: 8.

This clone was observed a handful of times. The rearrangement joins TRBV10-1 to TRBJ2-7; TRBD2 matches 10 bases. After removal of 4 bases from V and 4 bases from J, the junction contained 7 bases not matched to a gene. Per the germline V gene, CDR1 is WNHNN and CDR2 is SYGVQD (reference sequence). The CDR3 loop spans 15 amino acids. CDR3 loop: CASSAGASGGYEQYF. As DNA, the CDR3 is TGCGCCAGCAGTGCCGGAGCTAGCGGGGGATACGAGCAGTACTTC.

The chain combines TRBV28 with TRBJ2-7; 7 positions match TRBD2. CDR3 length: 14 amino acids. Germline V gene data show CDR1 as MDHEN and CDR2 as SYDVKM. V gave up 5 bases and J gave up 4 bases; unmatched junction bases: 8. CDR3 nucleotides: TGTGCCAGCAGTCAGGGCGGGAGCCCTTACGAGCAGTACTTC. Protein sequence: CASSQGGSPYEQYF.

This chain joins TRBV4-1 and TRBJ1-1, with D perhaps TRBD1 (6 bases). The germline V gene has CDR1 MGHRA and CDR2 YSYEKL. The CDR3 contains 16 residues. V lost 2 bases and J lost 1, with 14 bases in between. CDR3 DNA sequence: TGCGCCAGCAGCCAAACAGCCGACAGGTGGAACACTGAAGCTTTCTTT. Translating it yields CASSQTADRWNTEAFF.

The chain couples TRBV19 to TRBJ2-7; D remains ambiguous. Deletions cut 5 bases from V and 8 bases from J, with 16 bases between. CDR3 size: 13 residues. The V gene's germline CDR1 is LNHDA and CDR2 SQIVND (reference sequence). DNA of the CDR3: TGTGCCAGTAGTTTTTACCCCGGTCAAAAGCAGTACTTC. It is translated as CASSFYPGQKQYF.

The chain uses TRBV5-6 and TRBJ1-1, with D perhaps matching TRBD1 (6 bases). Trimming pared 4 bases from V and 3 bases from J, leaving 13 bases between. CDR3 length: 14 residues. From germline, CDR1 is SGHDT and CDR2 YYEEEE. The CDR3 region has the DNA TGTGCCAGCAGCCCAAGGGGGTTCTACACTGAAGCTTTCTTT. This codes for CASSPRGFYTEAFF.

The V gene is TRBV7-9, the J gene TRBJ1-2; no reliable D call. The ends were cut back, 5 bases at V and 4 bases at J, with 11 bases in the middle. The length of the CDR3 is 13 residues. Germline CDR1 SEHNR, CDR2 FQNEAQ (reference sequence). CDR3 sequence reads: CASSHSLLYGYTF. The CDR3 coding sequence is TGTGCCAGCAGCCACAGCCTCCTCTATGGCTACACCTTC.

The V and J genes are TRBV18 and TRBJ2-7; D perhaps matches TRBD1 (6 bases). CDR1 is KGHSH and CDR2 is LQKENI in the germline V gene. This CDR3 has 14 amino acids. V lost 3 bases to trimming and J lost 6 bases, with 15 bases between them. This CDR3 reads CASSPPGEWVEQYF. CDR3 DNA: TGTGCCAGCTCACCGCCAGGGGAATGGGTCGAGCAGTACTTC.

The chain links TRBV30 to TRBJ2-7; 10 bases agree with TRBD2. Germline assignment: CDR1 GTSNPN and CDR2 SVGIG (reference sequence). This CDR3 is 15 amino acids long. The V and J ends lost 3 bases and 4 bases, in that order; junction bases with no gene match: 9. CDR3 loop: CAWSASGGAGYEQYF. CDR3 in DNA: TGTGCCTGGAGCGCCAGCGGGGGGGCCGGGTACGAGCAGTACTTC.

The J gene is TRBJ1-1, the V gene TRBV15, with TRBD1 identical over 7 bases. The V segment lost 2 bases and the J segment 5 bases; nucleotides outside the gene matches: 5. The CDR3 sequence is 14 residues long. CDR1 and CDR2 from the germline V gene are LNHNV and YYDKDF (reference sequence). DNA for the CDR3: TGTGCCACCAGCAGAAACACAGGGGCGACTGAAGCTTTCTTT. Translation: CATSRNTGATEAFF.

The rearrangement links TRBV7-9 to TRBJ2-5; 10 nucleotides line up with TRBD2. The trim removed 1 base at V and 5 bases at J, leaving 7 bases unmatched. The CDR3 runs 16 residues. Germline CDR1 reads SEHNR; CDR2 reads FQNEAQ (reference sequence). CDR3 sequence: CASSLGTSGTWETQYF. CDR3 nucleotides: TGTGCCAGCAGCTTAGGAACTAGCGGGACGTGGGAGACCCAGTACTTC. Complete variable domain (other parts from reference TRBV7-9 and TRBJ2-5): DTGVSQNPRHKITKRGQNVTFRCDPISEHNRLYWYRQTLGQGPEFLTYFQNEAQLEKSRLLSDRFSAERPKGSFSTLEIQRTEQGDSAMYLCASSLGTSGTWETQYFGPGTRLLVL.

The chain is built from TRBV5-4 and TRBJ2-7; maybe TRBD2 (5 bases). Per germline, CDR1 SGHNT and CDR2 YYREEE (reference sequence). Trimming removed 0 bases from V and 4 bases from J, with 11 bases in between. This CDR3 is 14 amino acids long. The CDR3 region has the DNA TGTGCCAGCAGCTTGGGCCCAGCGGTATACGAGCAGTACTTC. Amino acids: CASSLGPAVYEQYF.

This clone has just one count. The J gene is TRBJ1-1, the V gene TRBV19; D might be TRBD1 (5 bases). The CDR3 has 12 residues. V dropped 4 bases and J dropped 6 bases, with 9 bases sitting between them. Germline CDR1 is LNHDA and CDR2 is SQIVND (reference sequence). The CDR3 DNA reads TGTGCCAGTAGTACCCCGGGGGCTGAAGCTTTCTTT. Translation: CASSTPGAEAFF. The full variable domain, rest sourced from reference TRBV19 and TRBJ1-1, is DGGITQSPKYLFRKEGQNVTLSCEQNLNHDAMYWYRQDPGQGLRLIYYSQIVNDFQKGDIAEGYSVSREKKESFPLTVTSAQKNPTAFYLCASSTPGAEAFFGQGTRLTVV.

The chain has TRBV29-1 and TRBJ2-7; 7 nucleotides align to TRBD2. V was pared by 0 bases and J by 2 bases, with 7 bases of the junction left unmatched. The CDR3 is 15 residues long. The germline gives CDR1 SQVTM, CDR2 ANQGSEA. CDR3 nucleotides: TGCAGCGTTGAAGATGCGCGGGAGACTGCCTACGAGCAGTACTTC. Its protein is CSVEDARETAYEQYF.

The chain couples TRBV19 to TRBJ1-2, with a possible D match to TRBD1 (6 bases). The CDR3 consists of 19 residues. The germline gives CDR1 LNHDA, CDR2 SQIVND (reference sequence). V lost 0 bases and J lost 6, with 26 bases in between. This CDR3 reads CASSIDLRTDNFWGDGYTF. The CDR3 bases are TGTGCCAGTAGTATAGATCTGAGGACAGACAACTTCTGGGGAGATGGCTACACCTTC.

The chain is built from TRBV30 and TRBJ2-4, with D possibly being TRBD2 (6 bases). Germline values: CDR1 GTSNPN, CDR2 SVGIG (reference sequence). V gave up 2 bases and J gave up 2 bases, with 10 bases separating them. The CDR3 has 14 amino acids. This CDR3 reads CAWSSGLPKNIQYF. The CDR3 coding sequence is TGTGCCTGGAGTTCTGGACTACCCAAAAACATTCAGTACTTC. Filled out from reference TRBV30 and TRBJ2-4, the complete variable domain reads SQTIHQWPATLVQPVGSPLSLECTVEGTSNPNLYWYRQAAGRGLQLLFYSVGIGQISSEVPQNLSASRPQDRQFILSSKKLLLSDSGFYLCAWSSGLPKNIQYFGAGTRLSVL.

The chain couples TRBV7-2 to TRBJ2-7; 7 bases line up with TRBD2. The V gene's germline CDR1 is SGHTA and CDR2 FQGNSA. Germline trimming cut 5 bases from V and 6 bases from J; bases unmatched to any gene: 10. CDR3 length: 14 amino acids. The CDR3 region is CASSLYLGGVEQYF. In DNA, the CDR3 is TGTGCCAGCAGCCTCTACCTGGGAGGGGTCGAGCAGTACTTC.

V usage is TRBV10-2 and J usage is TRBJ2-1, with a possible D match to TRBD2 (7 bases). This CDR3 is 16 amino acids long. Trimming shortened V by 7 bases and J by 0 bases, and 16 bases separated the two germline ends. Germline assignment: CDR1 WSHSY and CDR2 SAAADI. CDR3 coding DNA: TGCGCCAGCATGGATCGGGGGGCAAGCTCCTACAATGAGCAGTTCTTC. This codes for CASMDRGASSYNEQFF.

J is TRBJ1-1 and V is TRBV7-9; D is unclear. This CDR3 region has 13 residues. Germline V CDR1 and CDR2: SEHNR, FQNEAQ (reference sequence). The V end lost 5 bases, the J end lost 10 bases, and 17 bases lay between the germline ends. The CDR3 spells CASSPRRGEGAFF. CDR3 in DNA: TGTGCCAGCAGCCCGAGACGCGGGGAAGGAGCTTTCTTT.

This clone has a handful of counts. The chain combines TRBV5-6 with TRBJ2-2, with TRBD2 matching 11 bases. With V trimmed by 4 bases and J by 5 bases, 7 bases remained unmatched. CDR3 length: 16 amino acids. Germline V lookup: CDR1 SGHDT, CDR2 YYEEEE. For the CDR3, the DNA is TGTGCCAGCAGCAGCCCGACTAGCGGGGATACCGGGGAGCTGTTTTTT. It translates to CASSSPTSGDTGELFF.

DNA of the CDR3: TGTGCCAGCAGACTACTAGCGGGAGCGGAGACCCAGTACTTC. Translated: CASRLLAGAETQYF. The rearrangement links TRBV6-5 to TRBJ2-5, with 11 bases matching TRBD2. The junction had 5 bases not matched to a gene; V was cut back by 6 bases and J by 5 bases. Looked up from germline, CDR1 is MNHEY and CDR2 is SVGAGI. CDR3 length: 14 residues.

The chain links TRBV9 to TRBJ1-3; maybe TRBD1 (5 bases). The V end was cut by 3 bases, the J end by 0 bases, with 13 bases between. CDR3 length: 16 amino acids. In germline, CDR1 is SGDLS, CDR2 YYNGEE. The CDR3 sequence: CASSADLGVSGNTIYF. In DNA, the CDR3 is TGTGCCAGCAGCGCAGATCTAGGGGTCTCTGGAAACACCATATATTTT.

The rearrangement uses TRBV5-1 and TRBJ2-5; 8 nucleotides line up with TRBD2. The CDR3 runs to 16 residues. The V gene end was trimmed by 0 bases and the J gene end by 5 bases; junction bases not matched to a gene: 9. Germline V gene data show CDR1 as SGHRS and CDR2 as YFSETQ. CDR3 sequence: CASSLVAGGSLETQYF. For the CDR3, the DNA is TGCGCCAGCAGCTTGGTTGCGGGAGGTTCGCTGGAGACCCAGTACTTC.